The clone carrying this T cell receptor (beta chain) was seen only once. The sample comes from a study of blood T cell repertoires in COVID-19. In the study overall: Sources were T cells, B-cell-depleted T cells, or PBMCs; the material itself was cDNA or gDNA.

This CDR3 region has 13 residues. Trimming removed 1 base at V and 0 bases at J, with 4 bases between. CDR1 is SGHNT, CDR2 YENEEA, per germline. In the source study's methods: Reference gene primer amplification gave estimated nucleated cell counts. Sequenced by immunoSEQ multiplex PCR; TCRdb stores in-frame clones only, minus some. V, J and clone size reflect that table, while D and trimming were determined from the DNA. The repertoire holds some 220,000 clones, 75% to 85% seen once, with around 13% in the top ten. The chain couples TRBV11-3 to TRBJ2-7, with D hard to call. This clonotype was sampled from a human donor in a cohort sampled during active COVID-19. The sample comprised peripheral blood. CDR3 sequence reads: CASSLGGSYEQYF. The CDR3 nucleotides read TGTGCCAGCAGCTTAGGAGGCTCCTACGAGCAGTACTTC.